This T cell receptor (beta chain) was sequenced for a study of blood T cell repertoires in COVID-19. The wider study: COVID-19 samples, acute and convalescent, were from the United States, Italy and Spain. T cells, B-cell-depleted T cells, or PBMCs provided the cDNA or gDNA that served as material.

Original analysis: How many nucleated cells were present was estimated from reference gene primer amplification. Here immunoSEQ multiplex PCR was the method, and the copy in TCRdb shows in-frame clones only, minus some. The D gene and trimming were derived from the DNA, and the V and J assignments and clone size from that table. The sample records tens of thousands of clones, 88% being singletons. In this sample, this clone turned up once. After removal of 3 bases from V and 5 bases from J, the junction contained 5 bases not matched to a gene. The CDR3 spans 15 residues. CDR1 is MDHEN, CDR2 SYDVKM, per germline.

The receptor comes from a man in his sixties or seventies in a cohort sampled during active COVID-19. The gene calls are TRBV28 and TRBJ1-5, with 9 nucleotides matching TRBD1. Sequenced material: peripheral blood. CDR3 region: CASSFGTGRDQPQHF. DNA of the CDR3: TGTGCCAGCAGTTTTGGGACAGGGAGGGATCAGCCCCAGCATTTT.